A selection of T cell receptor beta chains follows, all from one sample in a study of beta chain features in type 1 diabetes. Profiling relied on immunoSEQ multiplex PCR, and the TCRdb table lists in-frame clones only, not all of them. The sample consists of around 340,000 clones, 15% to 20% of them appearing once. Sequenced sample: naive CD4+ T cells from blood. The receptors were gathered from a woman aged 18-30 years in good health. CDR3s include the opening cysteine and the closing phenylalanine or tryptophan. The order of the fields is D gene, V gene, J gene, clone size, CDR3 DNA, CDR3 protein. The D gene is left open where the match is weak. Rows may omit the clone size; those that give it use once, few, many or a size class.

NA,TRBV4-1,TRBJ1-2,NA,TGCGCCAGCAGCCAACAGGGTTACTACACCTTC,CASSQQGYYTF
NA,TRBV29-1,TRBJ1-1,few,TGCAGCGTTGAAAGGGGCAGGTTTGTAACTGAAGCTTTCTTT,CSVERGRFVTEAFF
TRBD1,TRBV19,TRBJ1-1,few,TGTGCCAGTAGCCCGGGACAGGGGGCGAAATGGAACACTGAAGCTTTCTTT,CASSPGQGAKWNTEAFF
TRBD1,TRBV30,TRBJ1-1,few,TGTGCCTGGAATCCGGGACAGGTGAACACTGAAGCTTTCTTT,CAWNPGQVNTEAFF
NA,TRBV5-1,TRBJ2-5,NA,TGCGCCAGCAGCCATGGTAGGGGCAGGGAGACCCAGTACTTC,CASSHGRGRETQYF
TRBD2,TRBV4-1,TRBJ2-1,NA,TGCGCCAGCAGCCGGACTAGCGGGAGAGTAGATGGTGAGCAGTTCTTC,CASSRTSGRVDGEQFF
NA,TRBV29-1,TRBJ2-1,NA,TGCAGCGTTCCAGCGGGCCGTGGAAATGAGCAGTTCTTC,CSVPAGRGNEQFF
NA,TRBV30,TRBJ2-2,few,TGTGCCTGGGGTGGACGGATCCTGACTTATAGGGAGCTGTTTTTT,CAWGGRILTYRELFF
NA,TRBV30,TRBJ1-5,NA,TGTGCCTGGAGTTTTCTGAAACAGGGTGGTGGAGTTTTCAATCAGCCCCAGCATTTT,CAWSFLKQGGGVFNQPQHF
TRBD1,TRBV5-1,TRBJ1-1,NA,TGCGCCAGCAGCTTGGGGACAGGGGATAACACTGAAGCTTTCTTT,CASSLGTGDNTEAFF
TRBD1,TRBV4-3,TRBJ1-2,NA,TGCGCCAGCAGCCAAGAGACAGGGTACGGCTACACCTTC,CASSQETGYGYTF
TRBD2,TRBV7-2,TRBJ2-7,few,TGTGCCAGCAGCCCCCGTTTAGCGGGCGGGTCGGGGCAGTACTTC,CASSPRLAGGSGQYF
TRBD1,TRBV2,TRBJ1-2,few,TGTGCCAGCAGAGGACAGGGTATTAGCTTC,CASRGQGISF
NA,TRBV10-3,TRBJ2-1,few,TGTGCCATCACCGAGAGTGCGGCGAACAATGAGCAGTTCTTC,CAITESAANNEQFF
TRBD1,TRBV5-1,TRBJ1-1,NA,TGCGCCAGCAGCGTGACAGGGGTGGCCACTGAAGCTTTCTTT,CASSVTGVATEAFF
NA,TRBV5-1,TRBJ1-1,NA,TGCGCCAGCAGCTTGGGACAGAGGAACACTGAAGCTTTCTTT,CASSLGQRNTEAFF
NA,TRBV11-2,TRBJ2-5,NA,TGTGCCAGCAGCTTAGACAGGGTGGCAGAGACCCAGTACTTC,CASSLDRVAETQYF
TRBD2,TRBV9,TRBJ2-1,NA,TGTGCCAGCAGCGCCAGCGGGGGGGCCTTTAGTGGTGAGCAGTTCTTC,CASSASGGAFSGEQFF
TRBD1,TRBV4-2,TRBJ1-1,NA,TGTGCCAGCAGCCCGACAGGGATTGAAGCTTTCTTT,CASSPTGIEAFF
NA,TRBV5-4,TRBJ2-5,few,TGTGCCAGCAGCTTAGTCAGGGAAGAGACCCAGTACTTC,CASSLVREETQYF
NA,TRBV29-1,TRBJ1-2,few,TGCAGCGTTGAATTGGGGGCCTATGGCTACACCTTC,CSVELGAYGYTF
TRBD1,TRBV18,TRBJ2-3,few,TGTGCCAGCTCACCGGGACAGTTTACAGATACGCAGTATTTT,CASSPGQFTDTQYF